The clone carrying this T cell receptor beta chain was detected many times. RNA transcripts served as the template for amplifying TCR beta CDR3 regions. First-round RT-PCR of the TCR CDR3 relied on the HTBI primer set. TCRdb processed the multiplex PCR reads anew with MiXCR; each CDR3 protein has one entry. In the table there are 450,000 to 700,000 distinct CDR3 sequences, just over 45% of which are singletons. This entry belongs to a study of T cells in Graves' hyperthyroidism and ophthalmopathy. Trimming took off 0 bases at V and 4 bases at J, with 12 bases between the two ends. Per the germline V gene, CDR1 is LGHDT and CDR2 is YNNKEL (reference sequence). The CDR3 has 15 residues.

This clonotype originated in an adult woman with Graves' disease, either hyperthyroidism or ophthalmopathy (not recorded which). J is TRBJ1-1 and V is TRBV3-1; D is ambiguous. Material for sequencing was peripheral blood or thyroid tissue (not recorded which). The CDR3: CASSQDLVEITEAFF. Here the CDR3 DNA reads TGTGCCAGCAGCCAAGATCTAGTGGAGATCACTGAAGCTTTCTTT.